This entry is about one T cell receptor beta chain. The data stem from a study of blood T cell repertoires in COVID-19. Study context: Sites in the United States, Italy and Spain provided acute and convalescent COVID-19 samples. In each case, the material was cDNA or gDNA derived from T cells, B-cell-depleted T cells, or PBMCs.

In the original processing: Reference gene primers were amplified, and this amplification served to estimate nucleated cell counts. Here immunoSEQ multiplex PCR was the method, and the copy in TCRdb shows in-frame clones only, minus some. That table furnishes V, J and clone size, whereas the DNA furnished D and trimming. Here the sample spans roughly 21,000 clones, about 80% being singletons. The germline CDR1 and CDR2 sequences are SGHAT and FQNNGV. CDR3 size: 17 residues. Trimming stripped 0 bases from V and 1 base from J, with 13 bases between. The chain links TRBV11-2 to TRBJ2-4; possibly TRBD1 for D (6 bases). The sequenced sample consisted of peripheral blood. This TCR was recovered from a human donor in a cohort sampled during active COVID-19. CDR3 region: CASSLDMGQGAKNIQYF. In nucleotides, the CDR3 is TGTGCCAGCAGCTTAGATATGGGGCAGGGGGCCAAAAACATTCAGTACTTC.